This T cell receptor beta chain was obtained from a study of T cell repertoires in cytomegalovirus infection. In the case of this clonotype: Its target is unknown.

The CDR3 contains 14 residues. Germline CDR1 reads SGHTA; CDR2 reads FQGNSA. Trimming removed 3 bases at V and 4 bases at J, with 11 bases between. TCRdb analysed the reads with MiXCR anew, one entry per CDR3 protein. Found here are hundreds of thousands of distinct CDR3 sequences, roughly 43% of them singletons; the top ten hold 43%. The rearrangement links TRBV7-2 to TRBJ2-3, with D perhaps TRBD2 (6 bases). The sample was cultured PBMCs, taken from culture after CMV antigen stimulation. The receptor was isolated from a human donor in good health (CMV status not recorded). Some clones in this sample may be carry-over from other donors' samples. CDR3 loop: CASSFWGDADTQYF. The CDR3 nucleotides are TGTGCCAGCAGCTTTTGGGGGGACGCAGATACGCAGTATTTT.